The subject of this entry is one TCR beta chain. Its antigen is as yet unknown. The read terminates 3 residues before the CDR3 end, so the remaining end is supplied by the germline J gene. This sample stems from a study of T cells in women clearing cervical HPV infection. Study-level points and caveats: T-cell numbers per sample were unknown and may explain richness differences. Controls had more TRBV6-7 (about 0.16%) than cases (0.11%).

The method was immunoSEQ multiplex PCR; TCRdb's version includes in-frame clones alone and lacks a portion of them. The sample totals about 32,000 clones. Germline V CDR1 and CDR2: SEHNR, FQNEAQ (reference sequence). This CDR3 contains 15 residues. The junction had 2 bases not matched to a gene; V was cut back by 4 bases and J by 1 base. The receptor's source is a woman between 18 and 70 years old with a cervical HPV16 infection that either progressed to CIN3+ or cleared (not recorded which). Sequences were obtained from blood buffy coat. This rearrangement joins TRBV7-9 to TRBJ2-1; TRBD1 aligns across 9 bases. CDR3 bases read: TGTGCCAGCAGCTCAGACAGGGGGTCCTACAATGAG. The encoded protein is CASSSDRGSYNE. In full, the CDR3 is CASSSDRGSYNEQFF.